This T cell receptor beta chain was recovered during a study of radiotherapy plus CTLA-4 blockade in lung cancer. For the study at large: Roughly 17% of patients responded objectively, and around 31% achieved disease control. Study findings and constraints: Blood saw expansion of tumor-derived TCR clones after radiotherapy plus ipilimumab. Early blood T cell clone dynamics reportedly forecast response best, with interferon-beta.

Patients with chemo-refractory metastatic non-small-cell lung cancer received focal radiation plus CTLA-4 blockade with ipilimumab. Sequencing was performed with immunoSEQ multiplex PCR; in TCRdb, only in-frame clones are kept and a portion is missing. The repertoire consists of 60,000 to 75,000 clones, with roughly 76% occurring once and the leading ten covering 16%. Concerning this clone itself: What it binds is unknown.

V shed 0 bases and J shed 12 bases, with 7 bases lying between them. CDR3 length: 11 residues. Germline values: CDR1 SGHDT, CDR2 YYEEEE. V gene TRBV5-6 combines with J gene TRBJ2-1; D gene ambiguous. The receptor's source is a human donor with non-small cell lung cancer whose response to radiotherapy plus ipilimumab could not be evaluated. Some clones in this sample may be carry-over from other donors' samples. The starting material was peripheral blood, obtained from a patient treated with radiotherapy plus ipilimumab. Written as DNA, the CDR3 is TGTGCCAGCAGCTTGGACTATGTGCAGTTCTTC. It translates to CASSLDYVQFF. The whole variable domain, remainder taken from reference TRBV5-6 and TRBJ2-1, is DAGVTQSPTHLIKTRGQQVTLRCSPKSGHDTVSWYQQALGQGPQFIFQYYEEEERQRGNFPDRFSGHQFPNYSSELNVNALLLGDSALYLCASSLDYVQFFGPGTRLTVL.